A selection of T cell receptor beta chains follows, all from one sample in a study of T cells in Graves' hyperthyroidism and ophthalmopathy. TCRdb called the multiplex PCR reads again in MiXCR, with one record for every CDR3 protein. The sample comprises 500,000 to 650,000 distinct CDR3 sequences, approximately 48% of which are singletons, and about two fifths rests with the top ten. Sequencing was done on a sample of peripheral blood or thyroid tissue (not recorded which). These receptors originate from an adult woman with Graves' disease, either hyperthyroidism or ophthalmopathy (not recorded which). The CDR3 runs from the conserved cysteine through the conserved F or W. The D gene is left open where the match is weak. Clone size is shown for a subset of rows, as once, few, many or a class of expanded clone.

>TRBJ1-1|-|14|-|TRBV7-9
CASSTPSWNTEAFF
TGTGCCAGCAGCACCCCTAGTTGGAACACTGAAGCTTTCTTT
>TRBJ1-2|-|15|-|TRBV19
CASSLTSLGGVGYTF
TGTGCCAGTAGCCTCACTTCTCTGGGGGGTGTTGGCTACACCTTC
>TRBJ1-1|many|13|TRBD1|TRBV29-1
CSARTGGDTEAFF
TGCAGCGCAAGGACAGGGGGCGACACTGAAGCTTTCTTT
>TRBJ1-6|few|14|-|TRBV2
CASSGGPGNSPLHF
TGTGCCAGCAGTGGCGGGCCGGGAAATTCACCTCTCCACTTT
>TRBJ2-2|-|12|-|TRBV28
CASSLIPGELFF
TGTGCCAGCAGTTTAATCCCCGGGGAGCTGTTTTTT
>TRBJ2-7|-|12|-|TRBV2
CASRRQPYEQYF
TGTGCCAGCAGAAGACAGCCCTACGAGCAGTACTTC
>TRBJ1-2|few|14|TRBD1|TRBV20-1
CSAYTRDRDHGYTF
TGCAGTGCTTATACCCGGGACAGGGACCATGGCTACACCTTC
>TRBJ2-7|few|15|TRBD1|TRBV12-3/TRBV12-4
CASSLEGQGLSEQYF
TGTGCCAGCAGTTTAGAGGGACAGGGCTTAAGCGAGCAGTACTTC
>TRBJ2-7|-|15|TRBD2|TRBV7-3
CASSLASGGPYEQYF
TGTGCCAGCAGCTTAGCTAGCGGGGGTCCCTACGAGCAGTACTTC
>TRBJ2-7|many|12|TRBD1|TRBV6-6
CASRRTGNEQYF
TGTGCCAGCAGGAGGACAGGGAACGAGCAGTACTTC
>TRBJ2-1|few|12|-|TRBV29-1
CSVRGIRNEQFF
TGCAGCGTTCGCGGGATCCGCAATGAGCAGTTCTTC
>TRBJ1-2|many|14|-|TRBV12-3/TRBV12-4
CASSFQGANYGYTF
TGTGCCAGCAGTTTCCAGGGAGCTAACTATGGCTACACCTTC
>TRBJ2-5|-|12|TRBD1|TRBV7-7
CATTGGRGTQYF
TGTGCTACGACAGGGGGTCGGGGGACCCAGTACTTC
>TRBJ1-2|few|13|-|TRBV3-1
CASSQDQGYGYTF
TGTGCCAGCAGCCAAGATCAGGGCTATGGCTACACCTTC
>TRBJ2-7|-|14|-|TRBV29-1
CSSEGSTSAYEQYF
TGCAGCAGTGAAGGATCTACGTCCGCCTACGAGCAGTACTTC
>TRBJ2-2|-|14|-|TRBV10-2
CASRPDTNTGELFF
TGCGCCAGCAGACCCGACACAAACACCGGGGAGCTGTTTTTT
>TRBJ1-6|once|13|-|TRBV7-2
CASSSDGNSPLHF
TGTGCCAGCAGCTCGGACGGTAATTCACCCCTCCACTTT
>TRBJ2-5|many|13|-|TRBV3-1
CASSQVFQETQYF
TGTGCCAGCAGCCAAGTCTTCCAAGAGACCCAGTACTTC
>TRBJ2-2|many|14|-|TRBV11-3
CASSRDTNTGELFF
TGTGCCAGCAGCCGGGACACGAACACCGGGGAGCTGTTTTTT
>TRBJ1-1|-|15|TRBD1|TRBV7-2
CASGPQGGVNTEAFF
TGTGCCAGCGGACCGCAGGGGGGGGTGAACACTGAAGCTTTCTTT
>TRBJ1-4|many|10|-|TRBV7-9
CASEPEKLFF
TGTGCCAGCGAGCCCGAAAAACTGTTTTTT
>TRBJ2-7|-|14|-|TRBV5-1
CTSSQLGIGHEQYF
TGCACCAGCAGCCAACTCGGCATTGGCCACGAGCAGTACTTC
>TRBJ2-7|many|12|TRBD1|TRBV20-1
CSSSNRDSEQYF
TGCAGTTCGTCAAACCGGGACAGTGAGCAGTACTTC
>TRBJ2-2|few|14|TRBD1|TRBV10-2
CASTGQGVAGELFF
TGCGCCAGCACCGGACAGGGGGTCGCCGGGGAGCTGTTTTTT
>TRBJ2-7|many|14|-|TRBV20-1
CSAKTGGHFYEQYF
TGCAGTGCTAAAACCGGGGGCCACTTCTACGAGCAGTACTTC
>TRBJ2-7|many|16|TRBD2|TRBV7-2
CASSRQAGGDGNEQYF
TGTGCCAGCAGCCGTCAGGCGGGAGGAGATGGAAACGAGCAGTACTTC
>TRBJ2-5|-|16|-|TRBV7-2
CASRLESGASNQPQYF
TGTGCCAGCAGGCTAGAGTCAGGGGCCTCCAATCAGCCCCAGTACTTC